This record concerns one TCR beta chain sequence. This CDR3 contains 13 residues. Profiling relied on immunoSEQ multiplex PCR, and the TCRdb table lists in-frame clones only, not all of them. Found here are about 490,000 clones, approximately 83% of them singletons; the top ten hold more than 3%. This sample was included in a study of blood T cell repertoires in COVID-19. Across the study: In each case, the material was cDNA or gDNA derived from T cells, B-cell-depleted T cells, or PBMCs.

The sequencing sample was made of peripheral blood. This chain uses TRBV12-3 or TRBV12-4 with TRBJ1-1; the D gene is possibly TRBD1 (6 bases). This sequence was found in a human donor in a cohort sampled during active COVID-19. CDR3 nucleotide sequence: TGTGTATCAGGGGTCCCTGAACGGACTGAAGCTTTCTTT. It codes for CVSGVPERTEAFF.